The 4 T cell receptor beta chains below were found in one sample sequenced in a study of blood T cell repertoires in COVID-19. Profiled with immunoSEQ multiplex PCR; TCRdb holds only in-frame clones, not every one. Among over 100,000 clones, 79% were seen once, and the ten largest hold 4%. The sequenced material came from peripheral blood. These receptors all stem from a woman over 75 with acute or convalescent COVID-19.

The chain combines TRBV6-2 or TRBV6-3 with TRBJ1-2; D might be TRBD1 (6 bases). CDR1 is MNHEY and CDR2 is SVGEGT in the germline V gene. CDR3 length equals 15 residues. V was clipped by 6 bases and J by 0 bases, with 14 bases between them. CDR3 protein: CASSLDSPPNYGYTF. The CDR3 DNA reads TGTGCCAGCAGCCTGGACAGCCCCCCTAACTATGGCTACACCTTC.

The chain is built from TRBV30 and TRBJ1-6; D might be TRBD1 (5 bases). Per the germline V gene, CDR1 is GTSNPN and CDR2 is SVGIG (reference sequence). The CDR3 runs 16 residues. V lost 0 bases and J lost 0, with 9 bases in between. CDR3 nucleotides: TGTGCCTGGAGTGTACGGGGGAGCTCCTATAATTCACCCCTCCACTTT. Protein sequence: CAWSVRGSSYNSPLHF.

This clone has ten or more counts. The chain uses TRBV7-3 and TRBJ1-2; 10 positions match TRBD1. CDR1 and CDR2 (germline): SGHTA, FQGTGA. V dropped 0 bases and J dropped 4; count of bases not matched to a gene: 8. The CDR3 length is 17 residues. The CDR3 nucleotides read TGTGCCAGCAGCTTAACTCCCCCGGGACAGGGGCGCTATGGCTACACCTTC. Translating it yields CASSLTPPGQGRYGYTF.

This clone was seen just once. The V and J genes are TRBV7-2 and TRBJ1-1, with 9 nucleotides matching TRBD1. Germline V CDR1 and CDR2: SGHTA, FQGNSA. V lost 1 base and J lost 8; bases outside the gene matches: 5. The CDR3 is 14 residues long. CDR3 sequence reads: CASSLGTGDWEAFF. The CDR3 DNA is TGTGCCAGCAGCTTAGGGACAGGGGATTGGGAAGCTTTCTTT. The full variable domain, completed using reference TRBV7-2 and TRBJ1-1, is GAGVSQSPSNKVTEKGKDVELRCDPISGHTALYWYRQSLGQGLEFLIYFQGNSAPDKSGLPSDRFSAERTGGSVSTLTIQRTQQEDSAVYLCASSLGTGDWEAFFGQGTRLTVV.